Following are 8 T cell receptor beta chains from one sample sequenced in a study of PD-L1 blockade in urothelial cancer (dated by TCRdb to 2016 to 2017). Library prep was done by the immunoSEQ multiplex PCR assay. Imported from immuneACCESS, the table was reduced by TCRdb to in-frame sequences with V and J called. These copies leave out some clones; in studies compared against another copy, an unresolved V gene accounts for under half, and the cause of the remainder is not known. For this sample the table gives roughly 21,000 clones, of which 90% were detected only once. The ten largest clones take up 16% of the sample. The sequences come from PBMCs, collected around atezolizumab (anti-PD-L1) treatment. These receptors were collected from a woman aged 60-70 years with urothelial cancer.

The chain combines TRBV7-3 with TRBJ2-1; weak D call: TRBD2 (5 bases). The CDR3 has 17 amino acids. V dropped 2 bases and J dropped 0 bases, with 14 bases sitting between them. CDR1 is SGHTA and CDR2 is FQGTGA in the germline V gene. Written as DNA, the CDR3 is TGTGCCAGCAGCTTAGGACCTGGGGAGAGCTCCTACAATGAGCAGTTCTTC. Protein product: CASSLGPGESSYNEQFF.

On this clone: Mismatch with germline at one junction end may stem from a read error. The same CDR3 is also encoded by other DNA sequences in this sample. The chain employs TRBV6-6 and TRBJ2-1; 8 nucleotides line up with TRBD1. Germline V gene lookup returns CDR1 MNHNY and CDR2 SVGAGI (reference sequence). The CDR3 has 15 residues. CDR3 residues: CASSSPGTGYNEQFF. The CDR3, as DNA: TGTGCCAGCAGTTCCCCCGGGACAGGCTACAATGAGCAATTCTTC.

V usage is TRBV6-1 and J usage is TRBJ2-7; 8 bases map to TRBD1. CDR1 is MNHNS, CDR2 SASEGT, per germline. The CDR3 length is 16 residues. J gave up 4 bases and V 2 bases, and 10 bases lay outside the gene matches. The CDR3 DNA reads TGTGCCAGCAGTGAAAGGGTCCGGACAGGGTCGTACGAGCAGTACTTC. Residues: CASSERVRTGSYEQYF.

The chain recombines TRBV9 with TRBJ2-3; 9 bases map to TRBD1. Germline assignment: CDR1 SGDLS and CDR2 YYNGEE. The CDR3 sequence is 16 residues long. Trimming removed 2 bases from V and 2 bases from J; junction bases left unmatched: 6. CDR3 DNA sequence: TGTGCCAGCAGCGTTGGGACAGGGCTCTACACAGATACGCAGTATTTT. The encoded protein is CASSVGTGLYTDTQYF.

The chain employs TRBV19 and TRBJ2-3; 12 bases line up with TRBD2. CDR1 and CDR2 from the germline V gene are LNHDA and SQIVND (reference sequence). The CDR3 runs 18 residues. Trimming took 1 base from V and 3 from J; bases not matched to a gene: 8. The DNA of the CDR3 is TGTGCCAGTAGTATAGTTGCGGGGACTAGCGGGCGGACAGATACGCAGTATTTT. It codes for CASSIVAGTSGRTDTQYF.

The DNA of the CDR3 is TGTGCTAGTGGCCCTACAGGGGTCCTCACAGATACGCAGTATTTT. It specifies CASGPTGVLTDTQYF. The chain couples TRBV12-5 to TRBJ2-3; 7 nucleotides align to TRBD1. The germline V gene encodes CDR1 LGHNT and CDR2 FRNRAP. The CDR3 consists of 15 residues. Trimming removed 6 bases from V and 2 bases from J; junction bases left unmatched: 8.

The genes are TRBV18 and TRBJ1-2, with unresolved D. CDR3 length: 16 amino acids. The germline V and J ends were trimmed by 0 bases and 5 bases, with 16 bases remaining between them. In germline, CDR1 is KGHSH, CDR2 LQKENI. In nucleotides, the CDR3 is TGTGCCAGCTCACCACCGTTCACTTCTAGCCCATATGGCTACACCTTC. It encodes CASSPPFTSSPYGYTF.

CDR3 loop: CASSPVAQAEAFF. CDR3 DNA sequence: TGTGCCAGCAGCCCCGTGGCCCAGGCCGAAGCTTTCTTT. The chain is built from TRBV7-9 and TRBJ1-1, with D uncertain. The CDR3 is 13 residues long. V lost 5 bases and J 8 bases, leaving 15 bases between the germline ends. The germline V gene encodes CDR1 SEHNR and CDR2 FQNEAQ (reference sequence).